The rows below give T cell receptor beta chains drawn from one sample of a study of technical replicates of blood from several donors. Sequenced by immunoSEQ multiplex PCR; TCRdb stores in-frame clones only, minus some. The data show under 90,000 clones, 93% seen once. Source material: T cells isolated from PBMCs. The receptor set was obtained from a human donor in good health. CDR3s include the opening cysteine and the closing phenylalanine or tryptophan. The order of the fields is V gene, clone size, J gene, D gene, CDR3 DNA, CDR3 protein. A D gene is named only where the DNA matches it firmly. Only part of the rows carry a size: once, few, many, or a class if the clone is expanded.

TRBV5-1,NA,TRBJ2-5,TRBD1,TGCGCCAGCAGCTTTGGGACAGGCGGGGAAGAGACCCAGTACTTC,CASSFGTGGEETQYF
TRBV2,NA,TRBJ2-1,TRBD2,TGTGCCAGCAGTGAAGCCGGACTAGTCCGCTCCTACAATGAGCAGTTCTTC,CASSEAGLVRSYNEQFF
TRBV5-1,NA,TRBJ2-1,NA,TGCGCCAGCAGACTCGGGGGTGGCTCCTACAATGAGCAGTTCTTC,CASRLGGGSYNEQFF
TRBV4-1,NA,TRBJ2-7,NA,TGCGCCAGCAGCCGCGTAGGGGGGGGGCTTCCCTTAGAGCAGTACTTC,CASSRVGGGLPLEQYF
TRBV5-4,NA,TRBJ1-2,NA,TGTGCCAGCAGCCCTGGGGAGGTAACCTATGGCTACACCTTC,CASSPGEVTYGYTF
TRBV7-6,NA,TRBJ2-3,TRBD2,TGTGCCAGCAGCTTATTAACGGGAGGGCCCGGTCCCCGAAATACGCAGTATTTT,CASSLLTGGPGPRNTQYF
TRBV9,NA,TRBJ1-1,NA,TGTGCCAGCAGCCCCCCAGGACTTATCGGCACTGAAGCTTTCTTT,CASSPPGLIGTEAFF
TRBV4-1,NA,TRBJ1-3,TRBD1,TGCGCCAGCAGCCACCTTCAGGGGGTTAGCTCTGGAAACACCATATATTTT,CASSHLQGVSSGNTIYF
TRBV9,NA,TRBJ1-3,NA,TGTGCCAGCAGCGAGTTTGGAGCTGGAAACACCATATATTTT,CASSEFGAGNTIYF
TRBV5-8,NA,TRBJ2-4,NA,TGTGCCAGCAGCTTGTGGCAGGCATACATTCAGTACTTC,CASSLWQAYIQYF
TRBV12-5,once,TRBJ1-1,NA,TGTGCTAGTGGTTTGGTATTGCGGGGGAGGTCGGACACTGAAGCTTTCTTT,CASGLVLRGRSDTEAFF
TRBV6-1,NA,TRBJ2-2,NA,TGTGCCAGCCCGGGGGTGTACGGGGAGCTGTTTTTT,CASPGVYGELFF
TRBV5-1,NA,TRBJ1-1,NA,TGCGCCAGCAGCTCTGACGGACAGAACACTGAAGCTTTCTTT,CASSSDGQNTEAFF
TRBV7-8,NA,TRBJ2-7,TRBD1,TGTGCCAGCAGCTTAGCGTGGACAGGGGACTACGAGCAGTACTTC,CASSLAWTGDYEQYF
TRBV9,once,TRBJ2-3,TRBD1,TGTGCCAGCAGCGTACGGACAGGAGATACGCAGTATTTT,CASSVRTGDTQYF
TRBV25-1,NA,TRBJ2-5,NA,TGTGCCAGCAGTTATCCAGGGGAGACCCAGTACTTC,CASSYPGETQYF
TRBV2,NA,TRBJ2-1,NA,TGTGCCAGCAGTGAACACTCGGTTTACAATGAGCAGTTCTTC,CASSEHSVYNEQFF
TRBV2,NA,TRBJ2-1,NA,TGTGCCAGCAACAAGCAGGGGTTCGAGTACAATGAGCAGTTCTTC,CASNKQGFEYNEQFF
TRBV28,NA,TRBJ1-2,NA,TGTGCCAGCAGCCGTACAGGACATGGCTACACCTTC,CASSRTGHGYTF
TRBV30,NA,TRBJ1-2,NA,TGTGCCTGGAGTCACGCGGGGAACGCAGGGAGGGGCTACACCTTC,CAWSHAGNAGRGYTF
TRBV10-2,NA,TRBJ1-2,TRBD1,TGCGCCAGCTATGGGGTACAGACAGGGGATTCCTATGGCTACACCTTC,CASYGVQTGDSYGYTF
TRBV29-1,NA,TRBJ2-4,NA,TGCAGCGCTGCCCGGGACTTGGGTGTCATTCAGTACTTC,CSAARDLGVIQYF
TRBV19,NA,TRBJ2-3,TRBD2,TGTGCCAGTACCAACATATTGGAGGACAACCCGACTAGCGGGAGAACAGATACGCAGTATTTT,CASTNILEDNPTSGRTDTQYF
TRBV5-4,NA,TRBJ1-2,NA,TGTGCCAGCAGCGCGTCGTATGGCTACACCTTC,CASSASYGYTF
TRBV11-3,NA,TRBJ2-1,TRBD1,TGTGCCAGCGGCTTGACCTTCACAGGGGTCGCCTACAATGAGCAGTTCTTC,CASGLTFTGVAYNEQFF
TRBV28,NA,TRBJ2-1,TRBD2,TGTGCCAGCACCCCGGGAGGAACCTCCTACAATGAGCAGTTCTTC,CASTPGGTSYNEQFF
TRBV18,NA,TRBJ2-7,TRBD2,TGTGCCAGCTCACCCAGAGGACTAGCGGGAGGTCTTTCCGAGCAGTACTTC,CASSPRGLAGGLSEQYF
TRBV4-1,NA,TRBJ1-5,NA,TGCGCCAGCAGCCGCGGGGCGGAGACCAGCAATCAGCCCCAGCATTTT,CASSRGAETSNQPQHF
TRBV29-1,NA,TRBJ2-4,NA,TGCAGCGTACAAGGACAGCCACTAGCCAAAAACATTCAGTACTTC,CSVQGQPLAKNIQYF
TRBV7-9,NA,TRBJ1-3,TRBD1,TGTGCCAGCAGCTTTTTCGACAGGGCTGATGACACCATATATTTT,CASSFFDRADDTIYF
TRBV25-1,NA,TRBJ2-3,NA,TGTGCCAGCGCCGGAGGATGGTGGGAGGGGGCAGATACGCAGTATTTT,CASAGGWWEGADTQYF
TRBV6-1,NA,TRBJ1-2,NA,TGTGCCAGTCGCGAGGGCGGCTACACCTTC,CASREGGYTF
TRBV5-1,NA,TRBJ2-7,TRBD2,TGCGCCAGCAGCAGGCCTTCCGGGACTAGTTTCTCCTACGAGCAGTACTTC,CASSRPSGTSFSYEQYF
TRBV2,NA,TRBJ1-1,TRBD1,TGTGCCAGCAGTTCGGACAGGGCGATTGAAGCTTTCTTT,CASSSDRAIEAFF
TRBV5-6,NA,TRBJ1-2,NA,TGTGCCAGCAACCCGAAGGGGCTTGGCTACACCTTC,CASNPKGLGYTF
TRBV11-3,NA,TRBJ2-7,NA,TGTGCCAGCAGCTCAACCTCCAGGGCTACCTACGAGCAGTACTTC,CASSSTSRATYEQYF
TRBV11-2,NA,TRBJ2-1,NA,TGTGCCAGCAGCCATACTCAGGGGCAGTTCTTC,CASSHTQGQFF
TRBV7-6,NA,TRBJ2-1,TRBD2,TGTGCCAGCAGCTTAGGGCTAGCGGGCTACAATGAGCAGTTCTTC,CASSLGLAGYNEQFF
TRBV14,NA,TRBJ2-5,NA,TGTGCCAGCAGCCATGGGAGGTCGGAGACCCAGTACTTC,CASSHGRSETQYF
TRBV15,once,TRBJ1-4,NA,TGTGCCACCAGCAGGGGGGCAGCAACTAATGAAAAACTGTTTTTT,CATSRGAATNEKLFF
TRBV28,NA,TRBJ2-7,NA,TGTGCCATATCAACCGAATTGGCAGCGGGCTACGAGCAGTACTTC,CAISTELAAGYEQYF
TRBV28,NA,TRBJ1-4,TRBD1,TGTGCCAGCAGTTCGGGACAGGGTAACGAAAAACTGTTTTTT,CASSSGQGNEKLFF
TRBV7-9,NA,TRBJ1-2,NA,TGTGCCAGCAGCTTAGTTGGGGGCGCAATTTATGGCTACACCTTC,CASSLVGGAIYGYTF
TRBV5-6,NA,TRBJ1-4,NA,TGTGCCAGCAGCTTGGGACTGCGGCTCAATGAAAAACTGTTTTTT,CASSLGLRLNEKLFF
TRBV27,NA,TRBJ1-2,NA,TGTGCCAGCAGTGCGGGGATGGGGGAGAAGGGTGGCTACACCTTC,CASSAGMGEKGGYTF
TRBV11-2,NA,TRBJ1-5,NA,TGTGCCAGTGGCTCAAGCAATCAGCCCCAGCATTTT,CASGSSNQPQHF
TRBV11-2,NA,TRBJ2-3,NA,TGTGCCAGCAGCCTTCCAGGGGGGCAGGCGCAGTATTTT,CASSLPGGQAQYF